The 9 T cell receptor beta chains reported below all come from one sample, sequenced in a study of post-analysis software for immune sequencing data. Regarding the study as a whole: Five TRBV segments, including TRBV5-6, TRBV5-1 and TRBV20-1, were more frequent in patients than controls.

These TCRs are of unknown antigen specificity. Tagging with unique molecular identifiers was a feature of the TCR beta cDNA libraries. A single record per CDR3 protein comes from TCRdb applying MiXCR to the PCR reads. Of about 820,000 distinct CDR3 sequences listed, roughly 58% are singletons. Sequences were obtained from blood. These receptors came from a girl aged 5-17 years with multiple sclerosis.

The chain recombines TRBV20-1 with TRBJ2-5; 11 bases line up with TRBD2. The end of the DNA is better explained by TRBJ2-7, so the J call may be wrong. This CDR3 comprises 15 residues. Germline CDR1 reads DFQATT; CDR2 reads SNEGSKA (reference sequence). The CDR3 here is CSASGLAVGGHEQYF. The CDR3, as DNA: TGCAGTGCCTCGGGACTAGCGGTCGGGGGCCACGAGCAGTACTTC.

The V and J genes are TRBV7-9 and TRBJ1-2; 7 bases align to TRBD1. CDR3 length: 15 amino acids. Germline lookup yields CDR1 SEHNR and CDR2 FQNEAQ (reference sequence). V trimming: 8 bases; J trimming: 3 bases; junction bases outside the gene matches: 12. The DNA of the CDR3 is TGTGCCAGCCGAAGCCGGGTAGGGACAGACTATGGCTACACCTTC. Its protein product is CASRSRVGTDYGYTF. Supplemented by reference TRBV7-9 and TRBJ1-2, the full variable domain reads DTGVSQNPRHKITKRGQNVTFRCDPISEHNRLYWYRQTLGQGPEFLTYFQNEAQLEKSRLLSDRFSAERPKGSFSTLEIQRTEQGDSAMYLCASRSRVGTDYGYTFGSGTRLTVV.

V gene TRBV20-1 combines with J gene TRBJ1-4; D is unresolved. The CDR3 is 15 residues long. CDR1 is DFQATT and CDR2 is SNEGSKA in the germline V gene (reference sequence). Trimming removed 2 bases from V and 4 bases from J, with 14 bases in between. The CDR3 DNA follows: TGCAGTGCTAGATCCTCTGCGGACTATAATGAAAAACTGTTTTTT. Its translation: CSARSSADYNEKLFF.

The J gene is TRBJ1-6, the V gene TRBV7-9, with 7 bases lining up with TRBD1. With 3 bases clipped from V and 5 bases from J, the junction kept 4 bases outside the gene matches. CDR1 and CDR2 (germline): SEHNR, FQNEAQ (reference sequence). The CDR3 has 15 residues. CDR3 region: CASSFLGTDNSPLHF. The CDR3 DNA sequence: TGTGCCAGCAGCTTCCTCGGGACAGATAATTCACCCCTCCACTTT.

Only a few counts were recorded for this clonotype. The V call is TRBV11-1, the J call TRBJ2-7, with D tentatively TRBD2 (5 bases). V was clipped by 1 base and J by 1 base, with 11 bases between them. There are 15 residues in the CDR3. Germline-derived CDR1 and CDR2 are SGHAT and FQDESV (reference sequence). CDR3 in DNA: TGTGCCAGCAGCTTAGTAGCGTTCGATTCCTACGAGCAGTACTTC. It is translated as CASSLVAFDSYEQYF.

This clonotype was found a few times. The chain has TRBV7-9 and TRBJ2-1; 9 bases agree with TRBD1. With 9 bases clipped from V and 4 bases from J, the junction kept 13 bases outside the gene matches. This CDR3 has 16 amino acids. Germline V gene lookup returns CDR1 SEHNR and CDR2 FQNEAQ (reference sequence). CDR3 DNA sequence: TGTGCCAGTAAACCTACTTACAGGGGGCTGTACAATGAGCAGTTCTTC. This translates into CASKPTYRGLYNEQFF.

This clonotype was counted between two and nine times. The chain links TRBV10-1 to TRBJ2-7; the D gene is possibly TRBD2 (5 bases). The germline CDR1 and CDR2 sequences are WNHNN and SYGVQD (reference sequence). The CDR3 is made up of 15 amino acids. V was cut by 4 bases and J by 3 bases, with 16 bases left in between. The CDR3 nucleotides are TGCGCCAGCAGTGCTCAGAATCCGGGGTACTACGAGCAGTACTTC. The encoded protein is CASSAQNPGYYEQYF.

This chain uses TRBV4-1 with TRBJ2-5; 10 bases line up with TRBD2. The germline gives CDR1 MGHRA, CDR2 YSYEKL. V was pared by 0 bases and J by 4 bases, with 11 bases of the junction left unmatched. The CDR3 is 18 residues long. In nucleotides, the CDR3 is TGCGCCAGCAGCCAAGAAGAATCTAGCGGGGGATTGGGAGAGACCCAGTACTTC. Translated: CASSQEESSGGLGETQYF.

This clonotype was seen more than once but under ten times. The chain links TRBV29-1 to TRBJ1-4; TRBD1 agrees at 7 bases. Trimming at V came to 5 bases and at J to 4 bases, leaving 4 bases not matched to a gene. The CDR3 covers 13 residues. CDR1 SQVTM and CDR2 ANQGSEA come from the germline V gene. Written as DNA, the CDR3 is TGCAGCGTTAGACAGGGAGATAATGAAAAACTGTTTTTT. Its protein is CSVRQGDNEKLFF. The full variable domain, completed using reference TRBV29-1 and TRBJ1-4, is SAVISQKPSRDICQRGTSLTIQCQVDSQVTMMFWYRQQPGQSLTLIATANQGSEATYESGFVIDKFPISRPNLTFSTLTVSNMSPEDSSIYLCSVRQGDNEKLFFGSGTQLSVL.